The 21 T cell receptor beta chains in this list originate from one sample, sequenced in a study. TCRdb passed the 5' RACE reads through MiXCR, listing each CDR3 protein once. The table has 30,000 or so distinct CDR3 sequences, approximately 25% seen once. Material: memory CD4+ T cells sorted from blood. Subset here: memory CD4+ T cells, CD4+CD45RO+CD25-. These receptors were taken from a female donor with breast cancer.

This clonotype has at least ten counts. The CDR3 sequence: CSARMGLGQETQYF. CDR3 nucleotide sequence: TGCAGTGCTAGAATGGGGTTGGGCCAAGAGACCCAGTACTTC. This chain connects TRBV20-1 to TRBJ2-5; no clear D gene. Deletions cut 2 bases from V and 1 base from J, with 11 bases between. The germline V gene has CDR1 DFQATT and CDR2 SNEGSKA (reference sequence). There are 14 residues in the CDR3.

Comments on this clonotype: It may be a read error: a sequence one base away is much more abundant. The V and J genes are TRBV4-1 and TRBJ2-7; possibly TRBD2 for D (7 bases). This CDR3 has 13 amino acids. CDR1 and CDR2 (germline): MGHRA, YSYEKL. The CDR3 spells CTSSQGGDYEQYF. The CDR3 coding sequence is TGCACCAGCAGCCAAGGGGGGGACTACGAGCAGTACTTC.

The rearrangement uses TRBV25-1 and TRBJ2-7; a weak D match, TRBD2 (7 bases). CDR3 length: 18 residues. CDR1 MGHDK and CDR2 SYGVNS come from the germline V gene. Trimming stripped 4 bases from V and 1 base from J, with 23 bases between. Written as DNA, the CDR3 is TGTGCCAGCAGTGGAATGACAGGCGGGGGTCGGGTATCCTACGAGCAGTACTTC. Protein: CASSGMTGGGRVSYEQYF.

This clonotype was picked up many times. The chain links TRBV4-2 to TRBJ1-5; 8 bases align to TRBD1. CDR3 length equals 16 residues. The V segment lost 1 base and the J segment 4 bases; nucleotides outside the gene matches: 6. Per the germline V gene, CDR1 is LGHNA and CDR2 is YNFKEQ. The CDR3 region has the DNA TGTGCCAGCAGCCAAGCTGTTACAGGGGGGAATCAGCCCCAGCATTTT. This codes for CASSQAVTGGNQPQHF.

The chain joins TRBV6-1 to TRBJ2-7; D is ambiguous. This CDR3 is built from 15 residues. Per the germline V gene, CDR1 is MNHNS and CDR2 is SASEGT. Trimming took 2 bases from V and 0 from J, leaving 11 bases between them. CDR3 loop: CASSELLCCSYEQYF. DNA for the CDR3: TGTGCCAGCAGTGAACTATTATGCTGCTCCTACGAGCAGTACTTC.

A few counts support this clonotype. The chain has TRBV12-3 or TRBV12-4 and TRBJ2-7; 9 nucleotides agree with TRBD2. This CDR3 spans 15 amino acids. V was pared by 3 bases and J by 0 bases, with 3 bases of the junction left unmatched. The CDR3 DNA follows: TGTGCCAGCAGTTTCGGACTAGCGCGCTCCTACGAGCAGTACTTC. It encodes CASSFGLARSYEQYF.

The genes are TRBV2 and TRBJ2-5; tentatively, D is TRBD1 (6 bases). V was cut by 7 bases and J by 5 bases, with 20 bases left in between. Germline-derived CDR1 and CDR2 are SNHLY and FYNNEI. The CDR3 is 15 amino acids. The CDR3 sequence: CASINRVSTGETQYF. For the CDR3, the DNA is TGTGCCAGCATAAACAGGGTTTCAACGGGGGAGACCCAGTACTTC.

Regarding this clonotype: Possible read error: a much larger clone is one base away. V usage is TRBV20-1 and J usage is TRBJ2-7; a weak D match, TRBD1 (6 bases). The CDR3 is 17 residues long. Germline CDR1 is DFQATT and CDR2 is SNEGSKA (reference sequence). The CDR3 sequence is CSARDLVLGTPTYEQHF. In DNA, the CDR3 is TGCAGTGCTAGAGATCTCGTTTTAGGGACACCAACCTACGAGCAGCACTTC.

The V and J genes are TRBV7-8 and TRBJ2-4; TRBD1 agrees at 8 bases. The V and J ends lost 1 base and 8 bases, in that order; junction bases with no gene match: 10. From germline, CDR1 is SGHVS and CDR2 FQNEAQ. This CDR3 is built from 16 residues. CDR3 sequence reads: CASSLGLGQARDIQYF. The CDR3 region has the DNA TGTGCCAGCAGCTTAGGATTGGGACAGGCTAGGGACATTCAGTACTTC.

The chain joins TRBV7-3 to TRBJ2-5; the D gene could be TRBD1 or TRBD2 (6 bases each). Trimming shortened V by 1 base and J by 4 bases, and 10 bases separated the two germline ends. The CDR3 contains 14 residues. From germline, CDR1 is SGHTA and CDR2 FQGTGA. The CDR3 is CASSLKGGSETQYF. The CDR3 region has the DNA TGTGCCAGCAGCTTAAAGGGGGGTTCAGAGACCCAGTACTTC.

This clonotype was counted only a few times. The chain combines TRBV28 with TRBJ1-2, with 7 bases fitting TRBD1. Germline assignment: CDR1 MDHEN and CDR2 SYDVKM. J was trimmed by 7 bases and V by 5 bases; bases with no gene match: 7. This CDR3 has 13 amino acids. CDR3 sequence reads: CASSPTGSAGYTF. DNA for the CDR3: TGTGCCAGCAGTCCGACAGGGTCCGCTGGCTACACCTTC.

This clonotype appeared many times. The chain uses TRBV9 and TRBJ2-7; D is undetermined. The CDR3 length is 16 residues. Trimming left V 0 bases short and J 0 bases short, with 13 bases between. Germline V gives CDR1 SGDLS, CDR2 YYNGEE. In DNA form, the CDR3 reads TGTGCCAGCAGCGTAGCGGACGGATACAACTCCTACGAGCAGTACTTC. It specifies CASSVADGYNSYEQYF.

A few counts support this clonotype. The gene calls are TRBV6-5 and TRBJ2-1, with D perhaps matching TRBD2 (5 bases). From germline, CDR1 is MNHEY and CDR2 SVGAGI. The CDR3 runs 11 residues. V gave up 5 bases and J gave up 11 bases, with 10 bases separating them. CDR3 residues: CASSRREKQFF. The DNA for the CDR3 is TGTGCCAGCAGTCGCCGGGAAAAGCAGTTCTTC.

This clonotype showed up just a few times. The J gene is TRBJ2-1, the V gene TRBV24-1; D call uncertain. With 10 bases removed from V and 7 bases from J, the gap between germline ends came to 13 bases. The V gene's germline CDR1 is KGHDR and CDR2 SFDVKD. The CDR3 covers 12 residues. CDR3 region: CATGPPGNEQFF. The DNA of the CDR3 is TGTGCCACTGGACCCCCCGGGAATGAGCAGTTCTTC.

This clonotype was detected a few times. This chain connects TRBV6-1 to TRBJ2-3; D unresolved. The CDR3 sequence is 16 residues long. V shed 3 bases and J shed 6 bases, with 19 bases lying between them. Germline CDR1 reads MNHNS; CDR2 reads SASEGT. The CDR3 loop is CASSDLGPRVDDTQYF. The CDR3 coding sequence is TGTGCCAGCAGTGACCTGGGCCCTAGGGTAGACGATACGCAGTATTTT.

This clonotype was counted ten times or more. The V and J genes are TRBV9 and TRBJ2-2, with 7 bases that match TRBD2. From germline, CDR1 is SGDLS and CDR2 YYNGEE. V was clipped by 3 bases and J by 3 bases; unmatched bases: 5. This CDR3 is built from 15 residues. The CDR3, as DNA: TGTGCCAGCAGCGGAAGGGACTACTACACCGGGGAGCTGTTTTTT. Protein: CASSGRDYYTGELFF.

Ten or more counts support this clonotype. V gene TRBV7-2 combines with J gene TRBJ2-7, with a tentative D call TRBD2 (5 bases). Germline V gene sequence: CDR1 SGHTA, CDR2 FQGNSA. CDR3 length equals 14 residues. Trimming cost V 1 base and J 8 bases, with 15 bases left between them. The CDR3 sequence is CASSLVDFPEKQYF. CDR3 coding DNA: TGTGCCAGCAGCTTAGTGGACTTCCCCGAGAAGCAGTACTTC.

A single count supports this clonotype. The rearrangement uses TRBV9 and TRBJ2-1; unclear D gene. V shed 3 bases and J shed 8 bases, with 15 bases lying between them. This CDR3 region has 14 residues. The V gene's germline CDR1 is SGDLS and CDR2 YYNGEE. The CDR3 DNA reads as TGTGCCAGCAGCGGAGGATCCCCCGTCGATGAGCAGTTCTTC. This gives the protein CASSGGSPVDEQFF.

This clonotype has ten or more counts. The gene calls are TRBV12-3 or TRBV12-4 and TRBJ1-2; TRBD1 aligns across 7 bases. The CDR3 runs 15 residues. The trim removed 5 bases at V and 2 bases at J, leaving 8 bases unmatched. CDR3: CASSQGDTKNYGYTF. In DNA, the CDR3 is TGTGCCAGCAGTCAGGGGGATACCAAGAACTATGGCTACACCTTC.

With respect to this clonotype: A much larger clone sits a single nucleotide away, making a read error possible. Lacking the conserved final phenylalanine or tryptophan, this CDR3 likely reflects a read error. The CDR3 coding sequence is TGTGCCAGCAGGATACAGGGCGGGTATGGCTACACCATC. Translated: CASRIQGGYGYTI. V gene TRBV27 combines with J gene TRBJ1-2; possible D gene TRBD1, 6 bases. CDR1 MNHEY and CDR2 SMNVEV come from the germline V gene (reference sequence). V was cut by 6 bases and J by 5 bases, with 13 bases left in between. The CDR3 length is 13 residues.

V is TRBV4-1 and J is TRBJ2-3, with 10 bases matching TRBD2. Per germline, CDR1 MGHRA and CDR2 YSYEKL. With V trimmed by 4 bases and J by 5 bases, 9 bases remained unmatched. The CDR3 length is 16 residues. The CDR3 region is CASSLTSGGAEDTQYF. The CDR3 coding sequence is TGCGCCAGCAGCCTCACAAGCGGGGGGGCCGAAGATACGCAGTATTTT.